A selection of T cell receptor beta chains follows, all from one sample in a study of cytomegalovirus exposure and HLA in healthy donors. The method was immunoSEQ multiplex PCR; TCRdb's version includes in-frame clones alone and lacks a portion of them. The sample holds 150,000 to 200,000 clones, approximately 72% seen once. Specimen: PBMCs. The receptors derive from a man aged 40-50 years in good health and CMV-seropositive. The CDR3 runs from the conserved cysteine through the conserved F or W. The order of the fields is clone size, V gene, D gene, J gene, CDR3 protein, CDR3 DNA. A D gene is named only where the DNA matches it firmly. Clone size is shown for a subset of rows, as once, few, many or a class of expanded clone.

clone_size: -
v_call: TRBV4-1
d_call: TRBD1
j_call: TRBJ2-3
cdr3_aa: CASSPRDRGKDTQYF
cdr3_nt: TGCGCCAGCAGCCCACGGGACAGGGGCAAAGATACGCAGTATTTT

clone_size: -
v_call: TRBV7-3
d_call: TRBD2
j_call: TRBJ2-1
cdr3_aa: CASSFGGGRSEQFF
cdr3_nt: TGTGCCAGCAGCTTTGGCGGGGGGCGGAGTGAGCAGTTCTTC

clone_size: -
v_call: TRBV7-2
d_call: -
j_call: TRBJ1-2
cdr3_aa: CASSPSPQGSYGYTF
cdr3_nt: TGTGCCAGCAGCCCTTCGCCACAGGGAAGCTATGGCTACACCTTC

clone_size: -
v_call: TRBV5-4
d_call: -
j_call: TRBJ1-2
cdr3_aa: CASSLPGAGEGYTF
cdr3_nt: TGTGCCAGCAGCCTACCTGGGGCAGGGGAAGGCTACACCTTC

clone_size: -
v_call: TRBV4-2
d_call: -
j_call: TRBJ2-5
cdr3_aa: CASSQGGASRQETQYF
cdr3_nt: TGTGCCAGCAGCCAAGGCGGAGCTAGTAGGCAAGAGACCCAGTACTTC

clone_size: -
v_call: TRBV11-3
d_call: TRBD2
j_call: TRBJ2-3
cdr3_aa: CASSVGLAGDTQYF
cdr3_nt: TGTGCCAGCAGCGTAGGACTAGCCGGCGATACGCAGTATTTT

clone_size: -
v_call: TRBV11-3
d_call: TRBD1
j_call: TRBJ1-6
cdr3_aa: CASSLEDRDIHSPLHF
cdr3_nt: TGTGCCAGCAGCTTAGAGGACAGGGATATCCATTCACCCCTCCACTTT

clone_size: few
v_call: TRBV6-1
d_call: -
j_call: TRBJ1-1
cdr3_aa: CASTLDTEAFF
cdr3_nt: TGTGCCAGCACTCTCGACACTGAAGCTTTCTTT

clone_size: -
v_call: TRBV6-1
d_call: -
j_call: TRBJ2-2
cdr3_aa: CASSGGGGPNTGELFF
cdr3_nt: TGTGCCAGCAGTGGGGGCGGGGGCCCTAACACCGGGGAGCTGTTTTTT

clone_size: few
v_call: TRBV6-6
d_call: -
j_call: TRBJ1-4
cdr3_aa: CASSPQPTNEKLFF
cdr3_nt: TGTGCCAGCAGTCCACAGCCAACTAATGAAAAACTGTTTTTT

clone_size: -
v_call: TRBV2
d_call: -
j_call: TRBJ2-3
cdr3_aa: CASSEVLAALQSTDTQYF
cdr3_nt: TGTGCCAGCAGTGAGGTATTAGCGGCGCTCCAGAGCACAGATACGCAGTATTTT

clone_size: -
v_call: TRBV9
d_call: TRBD2
j_call: TRBJ2-7
cdr3_aa: CASSVGGGRSYEQYF
cdr3_nt: TGTGCCAGCAGCGTAGGCGGCGGGAGGTCCTACGAGCAGTACTTC

clone_size: few
v_call: TRBV2
d_call: -
j_call: TRBJ1-5
cdr3_aa: CASSDNSYQPQHF
cdr3_nt: TGTGCCAGCAGTGATAATTCTTATCAGCCCCAGCATTTT

clone_size: -
v_call: TRBV12-5
d_call: TRBD1
j_call: TRBJ2-3
cdr3_aa: CASGPGTGSTDTQYF
cdr3_nt: TGTGCTAGTGGCCCCGGGACAGGGAGCACAGATACGCAGTATTTT

clone_size: few
v_call: TRBV19
d_call: TRBD2
j_call: TRBJ2-7
cdr3_aa: CASSPTSGGYEQYF
cdr3_nt: TGTGCCAGTAGTCCGACTAGCGGGGGGTACGAGCAGTACTTC

clone_size: -
v_call: TRBV11-3
d_call: TRBD1
j_call: TRBJ1-2
cdr3_aa: CASKSWGQGGQGYTF
cdr3_nt: TGTGCCAGCAAGAGTTGGGGACAGGGGGGCCAGGGCTACACCTTC

clone_size: -
v_call: TRBV29-1
d_call: -
j_call: TRBJ2-3
cdr3_aa: CSVATPSTDMQYF
cdr3_nt: TGCAGCGTTGCGACTCCTAGCACAGATATGCAGTATTTT

clone_size: few
v_call: TRBV2
d_call: TRBD2
j_call: TRBJ2-7
cdr3_aa: CASSEGWRGGYEQYF
cdr3_nt: TGTGCCAGCAGTGAAGGTTGGCGGGGGGGATACGAGCAGTACTTC

clone_size: few
v_call: TRBV6-5
d_call: TRBD1
j_call: TRBJ2-7
cdr3_aa: CASSYSGQGSYEQYF
cdr3_nt: TGTGCCAGCAGTTACTCGGGACAGGGTTCCTACGAGCAGTACTTC

clone_size: -
v_call: TRBV7-2
d_call: TRBD1
j_call: TRBJ1-1
cdr3_aa: CASRFRTGSSEAFF
cdr3_nt: TGTGCCAGCAGATTTAGGACAGGGTCGAGTGAAGCTTTCTTT

clone_size: -
v_call: TRBV19
d_call: TRBD1
j_call: TRBJ1-2
cdr3_aa: CASKLSGTGHYGYTF
cdr3_nt: TGTGCCAGTAAGCTTTCCGGGACAGGGCACTATGGCTACACCTTC

clone_size: -
v_call: TRBV4-3
d_call: -
j_call: TRBJ2-7
cdr3_aa: CASSHEVGGNEQYF
cdr3_nt: TGCGCCAGCAGCCATGAAGTTGGGGGCAACGAGCAGTACTTC

clone_size: -
v_call: TRBV5-1
d_call: -
j_call: TRBJ2-7
cdr3_aa: CASSSTETYEQYF
cdr3_nt: TGCGCCAGCAGCAGCACAGAAACCTACGAGCAGTACTTC

clone_size: -
v_call: TRBV18
d_call: TRBD1
j_call: TRBJ1-5
cdr3_aa: CASSPQGPGQNNQPQHF
cdr3_nt: TGTGCCAGCTCACCTCAAGGCCCGGGACAGAACAATCAGCCCCAGCATTTT

clone_size: -
v_call: TRBV25-1
d_call: -
j_call: TRBJ2-7
cdr3_aa: CATRYGEQYF
cdr3_nt: TGTGCCACCAGGTACGGGGAGCAGTACTTC

clone_size: -
v_call: TRBV4-1
d_call: TRBD2
j_call: TRBJ2-4
cdr3_aa: CASSHRLAGGQYF
cdr3_nt: TGCGCCAGCAGCCACCGACTAGCGGGGGGGCAGTACTTC

clone_size: few
v_call: TRBV9
d_call: TRBD2
j_call: TRBJ2-2
cdr3_aa: CASSRTSGGNTGELFF
cdr3_nt: TGTGCCAGCAGCCGGACTAGCGGGGGAAACACCGGGGAGCTGTTTTTT

clone_size: -
v_call: TRBV28
d_call: -
j_call: TRBJ1-2
cdr3_aa: CDSSGIGRGGNYGYTF
cdr3_nt: TGTGACAGCAGTGGTATTGGAAGGGGGGGGAACTATGGCTACACCTTC

clone_size: -
v_call: TRBV11-2
d_call: TRBD2
j_call: TRBJ2-1
cdr3_aa: CASSSSASGGRYNEQFF
cdr3_nt: TGTGCCAGCAGCTCCTCAGCTAGCGGGGGCCGCTACAATGAGCAGTTCTTC

clone_size: -
v_call: TRBV19
d_call: TRBD1
j_call: TRBJ2-7
cdr3_aa: CASRPGGTSYEQYF
cdr3_nt: TGTGCCAGTAGGCCAGGGGGTACTAGCTACGAGCAGTACTTC

clone_size: -
v_call: TRBV4-1
d_call: TRBD2
j_call: TRBJ2-1
cdr3_aa: CASSQQDLAGGAYNEQFF
cdr3_nt: TGCGCCAGCAGCCAACAAGACCTAGCGGGGGGGGCCTACAATGAGCAGTTCTTC

clone_size: few
v_call: TRBV5-1
d_call: -
j_call: TRBJ1-1
cdr3_aa: CASSLVDSEAFF
cdr3_nt: TGCGCCAGCAGCTTGGTGGACAGTGAAGCTTTCTTT

clone_size: -
v_call: TRBV6-5
d_call: -
j_call: TRBJ1-2
cdr3_aa: CASSSAPEAAGYTF
cdr3_nt: TGTGCCAGCAGTTCCGCCCCAGAGGCGGCTGGCTACACCTTC

clone_size: -
v_call: TRBV9
d_call: -
j_call: TRBJ1-1
cdr3_aa: CASSVEGGGGNTEAFF
cdr3_nt: TGTGCCAGCAGCGTAGAGGGTGGGGGGGGCAACACTGAAGCTTTCTTT

clone_size: -
v_call: TRBV14
d_call: TRBD2
j_call: TRBJ2-5
cdr3_aa: CASSPIGLAEETQYF
cdr3_nt: TGTGCCAGCAGCCCTATAGGACTAGCCGAAGAGACCCAGTACTTC

clone_size: -
v_call: TRBV12-5
d_call: -
j_call: TRBJ1-5
cdr3_aa: CASGLVWGRVKDNQPQHF
cdr3_nt: TGTGCTAGTGGTTTGGTATGGGGCAGGGTGAAAGACAATCAGCCCCAGCATTTT

clone_size: -
v_call: TRBV6-1
d_call: TRBD1
j_call: TRBJ1-2
cdr3_aa: CASRETGTGYGYTF
cdr3_nt: TGTGCCAGCAGGGAGACAGGGACTGGGTATGGCTACACCTTC

clone_size: few
v_call: TRBV7-6
d_call: -
j_call: TRBJ2-1
cdr3_aa: CASSPPRGVGHNEQFF
cdr3_nt: TGTGCCAGCAGTCCCCCCCGGGGTGTTGGGCACAATGAGCAGTTCTTC

clone_size: few
v_call: TRBV7-2
d_call: -
j_call: TRBJ1-4
cdr3_aa: CASSPRGGPATNEKLFF
cdr3_nt: TGTGCCAGCAGCCCTAGGGGGGGGCCCGCAACTAATGAAAAACTGTTTTTT

clone_size: few
v_call: TRBV27
d_call: TRBD1
j_call: TRBJ1-2
cdr3_aa: CASSFTGVRGYTF
cdr3_nt: TGTGCCAGCAGTTTCACAGGGGTCCGTGGCTACACCTTC

clone_size: once
v_call: TRBV7-2
d_call: TRBD1
j_call: TRBJ1-4
cdr3_aa: CASSPGQGTNEKLFF
cdr3_nt: TGTGCCAGCAGCCCTGGACAGGGAACTAATGAAAAACTGTTTTTT

clone_size: -
v_call: TRBV4-3
d_call: TRBD1
j_call: TRBJ1-2
cdr3_aa: CASSQSRDSHYGYTF
cdr3_nt: TGCGCCAGCAGCCAAAGCCGGGACAGCCACTATGGCTACACCTTC

clone_size: once
v_call: TRBV11-1
d_call: -
j_call: TRBJ2-5
cdr3_aa: CASSARRGETQYF
cdr3_nt: TGTGCCAGCAGCGCGCGTCGTGGAGAGACCCAGTACTTC

clone_size: -
v_call: TRBV5-8
d_call: TRBD2
j_call: TRBJ2-5
cdr3_aa: CASSFLAGGRLQETQYF
cdr3_nt: TGTGCCAGCAGCTTCCTAGCGGGGGGGCGCCTCCAAGAGACCCAGTACTTC

clone_size: -
v_call: TRBV29-1
d_call: -
j_call: TRBJ2-2
cdr3_aa: CSVAAGAVTGELFF
cdr3_nt: TGCAGCGTTGCGGCGGGGGCCGTAACCGGGGAGCTGTTTTTT

clone_size: -
v_call: TRBV4-1
d_call: TRBD1
j_call: TRBJ1-3
cdr3_aa: CASSQVYYDRVSGNTIYF
cdr3_nt: TGCGCCAGCAGCCAAGTCTATTACGACAGGGTTTCTGGAAACACCATATATTTT

clone_size: -
v_call: TRBV2
d_call: TRBD2
j_call: TRBJ2-5
cdr3_aa: CASSEFHAGGSRQETQYF
cdr3_nt: TGTGCCAGCAGTGAATTTCACGCGGGGGGGAGCCGCCAAGAGACCCAGTACTTC

clone_size: -
v_call: TRBV7-9
d_call: TRBD1
j_call: TRBJ1-4
cdr3_aa: CASSSLTGAREKLFF
cdr3_nt: TGTGCCAGCAGCTCGCTGACAGGGGCGAGGGAAAAACTGTTTTTT

clone_size: once
v_call: TRBV7-4
d_call: TRBD1
j_call: TRBJ2-4
cdr3_aa: CASSLNRQGTKNIQYF
cdr3_nt: TGTGCCAGCAGCTTAAACAGACAGGGGACCAAAAACATTCAGTACTTC

clone_size: -
v_call: TRBV7-3
d_call: -
j_call: TRBJ2-3
cdr3_aa: CASSRGGPQDTQYF
cdr3_nt: TGTGCCAGCAGCCGAGGGGGACCCCAGGATACGCAGTATTTT

clone_size: -
v_call: TRBV6-6
d_call: -
j_call: TRBJ2-7
cdr3_aa: CASSSSGQTYEQYF
cdr3_nt: TGTGCCAGCAGTTCCTCCGGACAGACCTACGAGCAGTACTTC

clone_size: -
v_call: TRBV7-2
d_call: TRBD1
j_call: TRBJ1-3
cdr3_aa: CASSTQDRGRSGNTIYF
cdr3_nt: TGTGCCAGCAGCACACAGGACAGGGGGCGATCTGGAAACACCATATATTTT

clone_size: once
v_call: TRBV5-1
d_call: TRBD1
j_call: TRBJ1-2
cdr3_aa: CASSIGDRESRWDGYTF
cdr3_nt: TGCGCCAGCAGCATTGGGGACAGGGAATCCCGATGGGATGGCTACACCTTC

clone_size: -
v_call: TRBV15
d_call: TRBD1
j_call: TRBJ1-2
cdr3_aa: CATSRGTGANNYGYTF
cdr3_nt: TGTGCCACCAGCAGGGGGACAGGAGCCAATAACTATGGCTACACCTTC

clone_size: once
v_call: TRBV9
d_call: -
j_call: TRBJ1-2
cdr3_aa: CASSGTTGGGYGYTF
cdr3_nt: TGTGCCAGCAGCGGAACCACGGGGGGAGGCTATGGCTACACCTTC

clone_size: -
v_call: TRBV19
d_call: TRBD2
j_call: TRBJ2-2
cdr3_aa: CASITSGRINTGELFF
cdr3_nt: TGTGCCAGTATTACAAGCGGGAGGATCAACACCGGGGAGCTGTTTTTT

clone_size: -
v_call: TRBV5-8
d_call: TRBD1
j_call: TRBJ1-2
cdr3_aa: CASSIRQGAVGYTF
cdr3_nt: TGTGCCAGCAGCATTCGCCAGGGGGCCGTTGGCTACACCTTC

clone_size: -
v_call: TRBV5-4
d_call: TRBD2
j_call: TRBJ2-2
cdr3_aa: CASSLGGLGTGELFF
cdr3_nt: TGTGCCAGCAGCTTGGGGGGACTAGGAACCGGGGAGCTGTTTTTT

clone_size: few
v_call: TRBV9
d_call: -
j_call: TRBJ1-2
cdr3_aa: CASSSRQVYGYTF
cdr3_nt: TGTGCCAGCAGCTCAAGACAGGTTTATGGCTACACCTTC